This T cell receptor (beta chain) emerged from a study of blood T cell repertoires in COVID-19. Study background: Sample material is recorded as cDNA or gDNA derived from T cells, B-cell-depleted T cells, or PBMCs.

The V gene end was trimmed by 2 bases and the J gene end by 7 bases; junction bases not matched to a gene: 20. The CDR3 is 21 amino acids. CDR1 MNHNS and CDR2 SASEGT come from the germline V gene. In the original processing: Cell counts per sample came from amplifying reference gene primers. The method was immunoSEQ multiplex PCR; TCRdb's version includes in-frame clones alone and lacks a portion of them. For V, J and clone size, that table is used; D and trimming come from the DNA. The sample carries more than 95,000 clones, 87% recorded once. The sequence was collected from a man aged 45 to 65 in a cohort sampled during active COVID-19. The genes are TRBV6-1 and TRBJ2-3, with 14 positions matching TRBD2. The sequenced sample was peripheral blood. Written as DNA, the CDR3 is TGTGCCAGCAGTGAATATTTGATCGGGTTGGGACTAGCGGGGGAAAGGAATACGCAGTATTTT. The encoded protein is CASSEYLIGLGLAGERNTQYF.